Given below is one T cell receptor (beta chain) in context. Germline CDR1 reads SGHAT; CDR2 reads FQNNGV. The CDR3 length is 15 residues. The ends lost 0 bases at V and 6 bases at J; junction bases unmatched: 4. The entry originates in a study of cytomegalovirus exposure and HLA in healthy donors. Profiling relied on immunoSEQ multiplex PCR, and the TCRdb table lists in-frame clones only, not all of them. The table includes about 88,000 clones, approximately 88% detected once. The chain uses TRBV11-2 and TRBJ1-5; 8 positions agree with TRBD1. The clonotype originates from a woman between 18 and 29 years old in good health and CMV-seropositive. Sequencing was done on a sample of PBMCs. The CDR3 protein is CASSLDRGQGQPQHF. CDR3 sequence (DNA): TGTGCCAGCAGCTTAGACAGGGGGCAGGGTCAGCCCCAGCATTTT. Complete variable domain (other parts from reference TRBV11-2 and TRBJ1-5): EAGVAQSPRYKIIEKRQSVAFWCNPISGHATLYWYQQILGQGPKLLIQFQNNGVVDDSQLPKDRFSAERLKGVDSTLKIQPAKLEDSAVYLCASSLDRGQGQPQHFGDGTRLSIL.